Here is one T cell receptor (beta chain) with its context. The target antigen is unknown. CDR1 is MNHEY and CDR2 is SVGEGT in the germline V gene. Trimming stripped 1 base from V and 5 bases from J, with 8 bases between. The CDR3 totals 13 residues. This entry comes from a study of T cell repertoires in cytomegalovirus infection. TCRdb processed the reads anew with MiXCR; each CDR3 protein has one entry. The table includes about 900,000 distinct CDR3 sequences, approximately 31% detected once. Study findings and constraints: The cumulative frequency of public TCR beta families identified carriers of CMV plus the relevant HLA.

Sequences were derived from cultured CD8+ T cells from PBMCs, sampled from culture after CMV antigen stimulation. The chain couples TRBV6-2 or TRBV6-3 to TRBJ1-2, with a weak D call TRBD1 (5 bases). This TCR came from a human donor in good health (CMV status not recorded). Some clones in this sample may be carry-over from other donors' samples. The CDR3 here is CASSYYQGYGYTF. In nucleotides, the CDR3 is TGTGCCAGCAGTTACTACCAGGGTTATGGCTACACCTTC.